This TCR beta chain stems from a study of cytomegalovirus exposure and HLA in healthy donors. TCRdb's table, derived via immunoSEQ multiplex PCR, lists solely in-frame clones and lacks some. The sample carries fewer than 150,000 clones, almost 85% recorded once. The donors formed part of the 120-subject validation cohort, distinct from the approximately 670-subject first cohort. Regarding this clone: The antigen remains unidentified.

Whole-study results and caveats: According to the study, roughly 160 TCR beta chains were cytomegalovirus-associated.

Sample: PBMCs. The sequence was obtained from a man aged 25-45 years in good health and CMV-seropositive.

The CDR3 region is CASSQSTGGDGNQPQHF. The DNA for the CDR3 is TGCGCCAGCAGTCAATCAACAGGGGGCGACGGCAATCAGCCCCAGCATTTT. The rearrangement joins TRBV23-1 to TRBJ1-5; TRBD1 matches 9 bases. TRBV23-1 is marked as an open reading frame, function uncertain. This CDR3 is built from 17 residues. The trim removed 0 bases at V and 2 bases at J, leaving 5 bases unmatched.